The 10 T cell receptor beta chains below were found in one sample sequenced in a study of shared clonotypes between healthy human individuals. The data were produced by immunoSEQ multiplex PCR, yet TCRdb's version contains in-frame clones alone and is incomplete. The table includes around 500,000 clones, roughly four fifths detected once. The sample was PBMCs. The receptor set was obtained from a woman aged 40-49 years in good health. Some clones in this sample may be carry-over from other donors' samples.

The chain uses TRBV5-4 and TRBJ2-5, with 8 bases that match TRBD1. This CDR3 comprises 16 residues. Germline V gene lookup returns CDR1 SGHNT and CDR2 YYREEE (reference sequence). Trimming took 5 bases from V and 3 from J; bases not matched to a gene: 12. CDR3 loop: CASSYGQGRTKETQYF. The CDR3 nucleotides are TGTGCCAGCAGTTACGGACAGGGAAGGACTAAAGAGACCCAGTACTTC.

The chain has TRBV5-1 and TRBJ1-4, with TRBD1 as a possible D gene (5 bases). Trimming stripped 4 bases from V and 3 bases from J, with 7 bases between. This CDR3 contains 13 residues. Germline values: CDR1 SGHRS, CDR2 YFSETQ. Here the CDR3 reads CASSVGPNEKLFF. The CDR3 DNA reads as TGCGCCAGCAGCGTGGGGCCTAATGAAAAACTGTTTTTT.

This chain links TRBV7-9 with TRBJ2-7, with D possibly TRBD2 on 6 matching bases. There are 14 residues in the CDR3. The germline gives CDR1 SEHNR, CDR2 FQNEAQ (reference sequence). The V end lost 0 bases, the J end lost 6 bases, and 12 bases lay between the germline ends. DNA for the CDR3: TGTGCCAGCAGCTTAGCGCGGGGTGGGGCCGAGCAGTACTTC. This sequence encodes CASSLARGGAEQYF.

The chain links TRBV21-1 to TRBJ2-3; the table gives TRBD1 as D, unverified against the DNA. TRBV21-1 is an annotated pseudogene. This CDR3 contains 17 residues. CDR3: CASSKAAPGQLTDTQYF. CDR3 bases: TGTGCCAGCAGCAAAGCGGCTCCGGGACAGCTCACAGATACGCAGTATTTT.

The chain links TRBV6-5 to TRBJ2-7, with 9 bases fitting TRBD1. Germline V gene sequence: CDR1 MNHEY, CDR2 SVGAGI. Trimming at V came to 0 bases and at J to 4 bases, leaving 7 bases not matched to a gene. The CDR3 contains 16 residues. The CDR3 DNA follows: TGTGCCAGCAGTTACTCGGGGACAGGGTCTCAATACGAGCAGTACTTC. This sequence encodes CASSYSGTGSQYEQYF.

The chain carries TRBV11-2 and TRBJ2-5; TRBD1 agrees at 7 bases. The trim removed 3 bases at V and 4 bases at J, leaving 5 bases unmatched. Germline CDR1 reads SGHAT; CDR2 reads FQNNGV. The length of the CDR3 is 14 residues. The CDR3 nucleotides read TGTGCCAGCAGCTTTAACAGGGGCGGAGAGACCCAGTACTTC. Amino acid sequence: CASSFNRGGETQYF.

The CDR3 region has the DNA TGTGCCAGCAGGCACGGCGGGAGCGGGAGGAGTGGGGAGACCCAGTACTTC. It translates to CASRHGGSGRSGETQYF. The chain carries TRBV28 and TRBJ2-5, with 9 bases fitting TRBD2. The junction had 16 bases not matched to a gene; V was cut back by 6 bases and J by 5 bases. This CDR3 spans 17 amino acids. The germline CDR1 and CDR2 sequences are MDHEN and SYDVKM.

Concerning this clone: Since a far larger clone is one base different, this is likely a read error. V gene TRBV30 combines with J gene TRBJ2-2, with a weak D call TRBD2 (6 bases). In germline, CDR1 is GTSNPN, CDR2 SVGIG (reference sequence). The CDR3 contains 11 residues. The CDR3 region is CAWSVGGELSF. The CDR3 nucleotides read TGTGCCTGGAGTGTAGGCGGGGAGCTGTCTTTT. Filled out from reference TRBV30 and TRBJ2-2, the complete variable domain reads SQTIHQWPATLVQPVGSPLSLECTVEGTSNPNLYWYRQAAGRGLQLLFYSVGIGQISSEVPQNLSASRPQDRQFILSSKKLLLSDSGFYLCAWSVGGELSFGEGSRLTVL.

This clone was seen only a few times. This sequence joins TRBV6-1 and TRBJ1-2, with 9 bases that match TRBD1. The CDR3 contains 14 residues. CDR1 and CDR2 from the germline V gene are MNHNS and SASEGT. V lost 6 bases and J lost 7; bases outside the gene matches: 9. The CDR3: CASSGQGRNPGYTF. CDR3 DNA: TGTGCCAGCAGCGGACAGGGGCGAAACCCTGGCTACACCTTC.

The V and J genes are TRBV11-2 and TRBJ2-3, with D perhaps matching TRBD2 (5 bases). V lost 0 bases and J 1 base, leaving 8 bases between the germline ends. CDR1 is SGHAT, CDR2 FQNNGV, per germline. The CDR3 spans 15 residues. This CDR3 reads CASSLDWTGTDTQYF. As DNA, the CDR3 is TGTGCCAGCAGCTTAGACTGGACTGGCACAGATACGCAGTATTTT.